What follows are 21 T cell receptor beta chains derived from one specimen sequenced in a study of blood T cell repertoires in COVID-19. Produced via immunoSEQ multiplex PCR; TCRdb's table is partial and in-frame only. The data contain about 210,000 clones, roughly 85% of them singletons. The sequencing sample was made of peripheral blood. These receptors were taken from a man aged 50-59 years with COVID-19, enrolled during active disease.

The CDR3 reads CASGGPGTGSTGELFF. The CDR3 nucleotides are TGTGCTAGTGGGGGACCCGGGACAGGGTCCACCGGGGAGCTGTTTTTT. The J gene is TRBJ2-2, the V gene TRBV12-5, with TRBD1 matching over 9 bases. Trimming took 6 bases from V and 4 from J; bases not matched to a gene: 9. The CDR3 consists of 16 residues. Per the germline V gene, CDR1 is LGHNT and CDR2 is FRNRAP. Complete variable domain (other parts from reference TRBV12-5 and TRBJ2-2): DARVTQTPRHKVTEMGQEVTMRCQPILGHNTVFWYRQTMMQGLELLAYFRNRAPLDDSGMPKDRFSAEMPDATLATLKIQPSEPRDSAVYFCASGGPGTGSTGELFFGEGSRLTVL.

This chain uses TRBV19 with TRBJ2-4; the D is unclear. This CDR3 has 14 residues. Trimming took 6 bases from V and 4 from J, leaving 13 bases between them. The germline gives CDR1 LNHDA, CDR2 SQIVND (reference sequence). The CDR3 DNA reads as TGTGCCAGTAGCCCCCCCGGGTTGAAAAACATTCAGTACTTC. This encodes CASSPPGLKNIQYF.

This chain joins TRBV7-3 and TRBJ2-3, with TRBD2 identical over 14 bases. Trimming at V came to 5 bases and at J to 5 bases, leaving 6 bases not matched to a gene. Germline loops: CDR1 SGHTA, CDR2 FQGTGA. There are 16 residues in the CDR3. The CDR3 DNA reads as TGTGCCAGCAGCCCTGGACTAGCGGGGGGTCTAGATACGCAGTATTTT. Its translation: CASSPGLAGGLDTQYF.

The V gene is TRBV6-1, the J gene TRBJ1-6, with D possibly matching TRBD1 (6 bases). Trimming left V 4 bases short and J 9 bases short, with 19 bases between. Germline V gives CDR1 MNHNS, CDR2 SASEGT. This CDR3 has 16 residues. In nucleotides, the CDR3 is TGTGCCAGCAGTGTGTCCCAGGGGCGACCTACTTCACCCCTCCACTTT. Its protein is CASSVSQGRPTSPLHF.

V gene TRBV24-1 combines with J gene TRBJ1-5; maybe TRBD1 (5 bases). The CDR3 is made up of 15 amino acids. Looked up from germline, CDR1 is KGHDR and CDR2 is SFDVKD. Trimming removed 5 bases at V and 3 bases at J, with 13 bases between. CDR3 sequence (DNA): TGTGCCACCAGTGCCTGGGGAGGGACCAATCAGCCCCAGCATTTT. Amino acids: CATSAWGGTNQPQHF.

The sample holds many counts of this clone. The chain recombines TRBV10-3 with TRBJ2-7, with D uncertain. Germline loops: CDR1 ENHRY, CDR2 SYGVKD. V was shortened by 3 bases and J by 0 bases, with 9 bases between the two germline ends. The CDR3 has 14 residues. CDR3 sequence: CAISDGRNSYEQYF. The CDR3 DNA reads TGTGCCATCAGTGATGGCAGGAACTCCTACGAGCAGTACTTC.

The chain has TRBV10-3 and TRBJ2-3; 9 bases are shared with TRBD2. J was trimmed by 2 bases and V by 11 bases; bases with no gene match: 14. Germline V gene data show CDR1 as ENHRY and CDR2 as SYGVKD. This CDR3 has 16 residues. The CDR3 spells CASNPGLAIFTDTQYF. The CDR3 DNA sequence: TGTGCCTCCAATCCGGGACTAGCTATCTTCACAGATACGCAGTATTTT.

The CDR3 nucleotides read TGTGCCAGCAGCGGGGGACAGGTTTTCGCCTATGGCTACACCTTC. Residues: CASSGGQVFAYGYTF. J is TRBJ1-2 and V is TRBV9; 8 bases fit TRBD1. The CDR3 is 15 residues long. V shed 3 bases and J 4 bases; nucleotides not matched to a gene: 8. Germline assignment: CDR1 SGDLS and CDR2 YYNGEE.

This clone has only one observation. This sequence joins TRBV29-1 and TRBJ2-3; D may be TRBD1 (6 bases). V was clipped by 2 bases and J by 5 bases, with 14 bases between them. From germline, CDR1 is SQVTM and CDR2 ANQGSEA. The CDR3 totals 14 residues. The CDR3 nucleotides read TGCAGCGTTGAATCCCCAGGGGAAGGAGATACGCAGTATTTT. Translation: CSVESPGEGDTQYF.

This clone showed up just once. The chain has TRBV30 and TRBJ2-1; 8 nucleotides match TRBD2. Germline V gives CDR1 GTSNPN, CDR2 SVGIG (reference sequence). The CDR3 contains 13 residues. With 0 bases clipped from V and 10 bases from J, the junction kept 5 bases outside the gene matches. The CDR3 region is CAWSVSGVGEQFF. In DNA, the CDR3 is TGTGCCTGGAGTGTTAGCGGGGTCGGAGAGCAGTTCTTC.

This clone was recorded many times. V is TRBV27 and J is TRBJ2-2, with D possibly being TRBD2 (5 bases). Trimming took off 0 bases at V and 7 bases at J, with 9 bases between the two ends. The V gene's germline CDR1 is MNHEY and CDR2 SMNVEV (reference sequence). CDR3 length: 14 residues. CDR3 sequence: CASSLSLGGGELFF. The DNA of the CDR3 is TGTGCCAGCAGTTTATCCTTAGGAGGCGGGGAGCTGTTTTTT.

V is TRBV5-1 and J is TRBJ2-3; D is ambiguous. V was pared by 0 bases and J by 5 bases, with 10 bases between. The V gene's germline CDR1 is SGHRS and CDR2 YFSETQ. CDR3 length: 14 amino acids. In DNA, the CDR3 is TGCGCCAGCAGCTTGGGCAGTTACCAAGATACGCAGTATTTT. This sequence encodes CASSLGSYQDTQYF.

This chain connects TRBV28 to TRBJ1-2, with unresolved D. Germline CDR1 and CDR2: MDHEN and SYDVKM. Trimming stripped 6 bases from V and 0 bases from J, with 8 bases between. The CDR3 has 13 residues. As DNA, the CDR3 is TGTGCCAGCAGCATGAGGGCTAACTATGGCTACACCTTC. Amino acid sequence: CASSMRANYGYTF.

The chain carries TRBV2 and TRBJ2-1, with 7 bases that match TRBD2. The trim removed 1 base at V and 10 bases at J, leaving 4 bases unmatched. Per germline, CDR1 SNHLY and CDR2 FYNNEI. The CDR3 is 13 residues long. This CDR3 reads CASSEVRGDEQFF. CDR3 coding DNA: TGTGCCAGCAGTGAAGTTCGGGGGGACGAGCAGTTCTTC.

This chain links TRBV30 with TRBJ1-4; tentatively, D is TRBD1 (5 bases). CDR3 length equals 14 residues. Germline assignment: CDR1 GTSNPN and CDR2 SVGIG (reference sequence). V dropped 3 bases and J dropped 5 bases, with 13 bases sitting between them. DNA of the CDR3: TGTGCCTGGAGCTCGACAGCGAAAAATGAAAAACTGTTTTTT. As protein: CAWSSTAKNEKLFF.

This chain's CDR3 is CASSLAANTGELFF. CDR3 nucleotide sequence: TGTGCCAGCAGCTTAGCGGCGAACACCGGGGAGCTGTTTTTT. The J gene is TRBJ2-2, the V gene TRBV7-3; D is ambiguous. Looked up from germline, CDR1 is SGHTA and CDR2 is FQGTGA. V was shortened by 2 bases and J by 0 bases, with 4 bases between the two germline ends. CDR3 length: 14 amino acids. The variable domain in full, with the rest retrieved from reference TRBV7-3 and TRBJ2-2, is GAGVSQTPSNKVTEKGKYVELRCDPISGHTALYWYRQSLGQGPEFLIYFQGTGAADDSGLPNDRFFAVRPEGSVSTLKIQRTERGDSAVYLCASSLAANTGELFFGEGSRLTVL.

As DNA, the CDR3 is TGTGCCAGCAGCTTAGCCCCAGGGACTAAAATCTACGAGCAGTACTTC. Its translation is CASSLAPGTKIYEQYF. The rearrangement joins TRBV11-2 to TRBJ2-7; 7 bases are shared with TRBD2. The CDR3 is 16 residues long. Trimming removed 1 base from V and 3 bases from J; junction bases left unmatched: 9. Germline V CDR1 and CDR2: SGHAT, FQNNGV.

The chain uses TRBV18 and TRBJ2-1, with D maybe TRBD2 (6 bases). The germline V gene has CDR1 KGHSH and CDR2 LQKENI. There are 14 residues in the CDR3. V lost 0 bases and J lost 5, with 8 bases in between. The CDR3 reads CASSPPGGNNEQFF. The CDR3 DNA reads as TGTGCCAGCTCACCACCAGGAGGGAACAATGAGCAGTTCTTC.

This clone has just one count. This rearrangement joins TRBV5-6 to TRBJ2-5; 12 bases line up with TRBD2. Germline CDR1 and CDR2: SGHDT and YYEEEE. Losses at the gene ends were 3 bases for V and 5 bases for J; bases not matched to a gene: 11. The CDR3 spans 17 residues. The DNA of the CDR3 is TGTGCCAGCAGCTGGAGGACTAGCGGGGACCTTGGGGAGACCCAGTACTTC. Amino acids: CASSWRTSGDLGETQYF.

The chain is built from TRBV7-3 and TRBJ1-2, with D possibly being TRBD1 (5 bases). Per the germline V gene, CDR1 is SGHTA and CDR2 is FQGTGA. The CDR3 length is 13 residues. The ends were cut back, 5 bases at V and 4 bases at J, with 11 bases in the middle. In DNA form, the CDR3 reads TGTGCCAGCAGCCCGTACAGGTCCTATGGCTACACCTTC. This gives the protein CASSPYRSYGYTF.

The chain joins TRBV7-3 to TRBJ2-1, with D possibly TRBD2 on 7 matching bases. Looked up from germline, CDR1 is SGHTA and CDR2 is FQGTGA. Trimming removed 0 bases from V and 7 bases from J, with 13 bases in between. This CDR3 is built from 15 residues. The CDR3 sequence: CASSLTPGGPNEQFF. The CDR3 DNA is TGTGCCAGCAGCTTAACGCCGGGGGGCCCTAATGAGCAGTTCTTC.